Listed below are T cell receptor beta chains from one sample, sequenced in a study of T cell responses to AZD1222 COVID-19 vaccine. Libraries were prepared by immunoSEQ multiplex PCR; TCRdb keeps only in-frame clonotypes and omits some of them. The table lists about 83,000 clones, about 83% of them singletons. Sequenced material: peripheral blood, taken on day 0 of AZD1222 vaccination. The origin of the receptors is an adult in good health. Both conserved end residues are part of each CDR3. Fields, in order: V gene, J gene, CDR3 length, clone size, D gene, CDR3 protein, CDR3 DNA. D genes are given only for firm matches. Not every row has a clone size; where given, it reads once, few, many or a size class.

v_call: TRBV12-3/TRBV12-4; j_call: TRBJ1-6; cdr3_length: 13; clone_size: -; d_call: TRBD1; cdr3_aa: CASSFAGGSPLHF; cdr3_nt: TGTGCCAGCAGTTTCGCAGGGGGTTCACCCCTCCACTTT
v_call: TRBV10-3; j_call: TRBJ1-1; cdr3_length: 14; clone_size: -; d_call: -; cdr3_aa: CAIRGEAGHTEAFF; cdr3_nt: TGTGCCATCAGGGGGGAGGCAGGGCACACTGAAGCTTTCTTT
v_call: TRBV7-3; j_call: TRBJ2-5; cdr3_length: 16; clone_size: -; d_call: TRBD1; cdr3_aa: CASSLTGGGPQGAQYF; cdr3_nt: TGTGCCAGCAGCCTCACCGGAGGTGGTCCACAGGGGGCCCAGTACTTC
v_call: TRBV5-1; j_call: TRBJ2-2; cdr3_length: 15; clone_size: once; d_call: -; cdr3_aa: CASSLGGANTGELFF; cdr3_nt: TGCGCCAGCAGCTTAGGGGGGGCGAACACCGGGGAGCTGTTTTTT
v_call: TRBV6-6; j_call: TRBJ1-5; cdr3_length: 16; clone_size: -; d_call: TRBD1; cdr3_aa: CASSLDAGGVNQPQHF; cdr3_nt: TGTGCCAGCAGTTTAGATGCAGGGGGCGTTAATCAGCCCCAGCATTTT
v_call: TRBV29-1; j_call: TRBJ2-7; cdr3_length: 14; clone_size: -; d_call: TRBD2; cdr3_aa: CSVAATGGPSEQYF; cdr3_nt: TGCAGCGTTGCGGCAACGGGGGGACCTTCCGAGCAGTACTTC
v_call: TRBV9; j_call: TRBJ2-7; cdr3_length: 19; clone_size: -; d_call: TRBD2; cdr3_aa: CASSPAAVAGGLHSYEQYF; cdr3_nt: TGTGCCAGCAGCCCCGCGGCGGTGGCGGGGGGCCTTCACTCCTACGAGCAGTACTTC
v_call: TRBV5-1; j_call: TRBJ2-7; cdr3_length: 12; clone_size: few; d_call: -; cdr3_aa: CASSLDIYEQYF; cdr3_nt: TGCGCCAGCAGCCTGGACATCTACGAGCAGTACTTC
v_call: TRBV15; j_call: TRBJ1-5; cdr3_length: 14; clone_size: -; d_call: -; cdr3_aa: CATSFGSSNQPQHF; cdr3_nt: TGTGCCACCAGTTTCGGGTCTAGCAATCAGCCCCAGCATTTT
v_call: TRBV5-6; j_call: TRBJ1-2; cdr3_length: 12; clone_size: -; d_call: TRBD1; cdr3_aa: CAGGRTGYGYTF; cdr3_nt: TGTGCCGGGGGGAGGACAGGCTATGGCTACACCTTC
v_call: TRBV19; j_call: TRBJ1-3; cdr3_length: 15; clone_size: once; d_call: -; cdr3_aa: CASSPTGVSGNTIYF; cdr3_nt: TGTGCCAGTAGTCCTACAGGAGTCTCTGGAAACACCATATATTTT
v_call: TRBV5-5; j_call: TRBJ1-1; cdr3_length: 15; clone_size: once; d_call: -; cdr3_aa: CASTIEGPVNTEAFF; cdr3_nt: TGTGCCAGCACCATCGAGGGGCCCGTTAACACTGAAGCTTTCTTT
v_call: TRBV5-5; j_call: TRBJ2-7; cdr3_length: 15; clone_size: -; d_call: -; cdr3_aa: CASSPNLNTNYEQYF; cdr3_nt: TGTGCCAGCAGCCCCAACTTGAACACGAACTACGAGCAGTACTTC
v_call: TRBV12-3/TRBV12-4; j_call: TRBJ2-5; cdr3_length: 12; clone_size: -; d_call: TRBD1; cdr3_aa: CASSRQGETQYF; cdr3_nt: TGTGCCAGCAGTAGACAGGGGGAGACCCAGTACTTC
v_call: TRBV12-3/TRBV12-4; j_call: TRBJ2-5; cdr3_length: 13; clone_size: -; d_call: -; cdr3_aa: CASSLRAQETQYF; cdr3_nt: TGTGCCAGCAGTTTGCGGGCCCAAGAGACCCAGTACTTC
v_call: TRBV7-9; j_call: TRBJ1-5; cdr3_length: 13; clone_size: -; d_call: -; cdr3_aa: CASSLDSNQPQHF; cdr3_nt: TGTGCCAGCAGCTTAGATAGCAATCAGCCCCAGCATTTT
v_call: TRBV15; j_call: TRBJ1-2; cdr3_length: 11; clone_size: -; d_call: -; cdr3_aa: CATSRDRGYTF; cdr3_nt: TGTGCCACCAGCAGAGACAGGGGCTACACCTTC
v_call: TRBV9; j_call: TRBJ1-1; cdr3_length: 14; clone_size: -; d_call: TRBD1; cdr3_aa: CASSGQGLNTEAFF; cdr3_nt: TGTGCCAGCAGCGGACAGGGTTTGAACACTGAAGCTTTCTTT
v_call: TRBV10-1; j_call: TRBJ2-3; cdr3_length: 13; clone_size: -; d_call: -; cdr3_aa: CASSLQVSDTQYF; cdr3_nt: TGCGCCAGCAGTCTACAGGTGTCAGATACGCAGTATTTT
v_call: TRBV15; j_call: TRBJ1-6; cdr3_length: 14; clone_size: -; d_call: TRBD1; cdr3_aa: CATRYRGRNSPLHF; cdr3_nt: TGTGCCACCAGGTACAGGGGGAGGAATTCACCCCTCCACTTT
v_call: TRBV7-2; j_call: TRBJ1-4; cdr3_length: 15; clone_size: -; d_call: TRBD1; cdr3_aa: CASSLEQGRVEKLFF; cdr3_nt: TGTGCCAGCAGCTTAGAACAGGGGAGGGTAGAAAAACTGTTTTTT
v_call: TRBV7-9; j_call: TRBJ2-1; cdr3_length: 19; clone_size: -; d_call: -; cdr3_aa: CASSQPPSLLGVDWNEQFF; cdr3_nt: TGTGCCAGCAGCCAACCCCCATCACTATTAGGGGTCGATTGGAATGAGCAGTTCTTC
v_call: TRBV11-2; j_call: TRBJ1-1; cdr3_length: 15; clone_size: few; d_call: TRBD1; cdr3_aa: CASSVSVRTGAEAFF; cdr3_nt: TGTGCCAGCAGCGTCTCGGTGCGAACAGGGGCTGAAGCTTTCTTT
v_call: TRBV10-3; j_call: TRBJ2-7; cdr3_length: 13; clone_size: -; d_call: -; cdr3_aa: CAISDGRAYEQYF; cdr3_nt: TGTGCCATCAGTGACGGGCGGGCCTACGAGCAGTACTTC
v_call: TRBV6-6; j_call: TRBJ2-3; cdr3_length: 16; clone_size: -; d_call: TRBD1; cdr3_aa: CASSYSWTGATDTQYF; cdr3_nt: TGTGCCAGCAGTTACTCGTGGACAGGGGCCACAGATACGCAGTATTTT
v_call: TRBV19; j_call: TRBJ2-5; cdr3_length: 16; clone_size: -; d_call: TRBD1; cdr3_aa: CASSISQGASTETQYF; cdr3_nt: TGTGCCAGTAGTATCTCACAGGGGGCGAGTACGGAGACCCAGTACTTC
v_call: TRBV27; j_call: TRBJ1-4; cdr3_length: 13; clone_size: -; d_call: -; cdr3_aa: CASSLQGNEKLFF; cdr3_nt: TGTGCCAGCAGTTTGCAGGGAAATGAAAAACTGTTTTTT
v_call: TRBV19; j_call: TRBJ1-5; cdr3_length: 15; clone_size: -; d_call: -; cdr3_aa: CATLSSVNSNQPQHF; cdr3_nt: TGTGCCACCCTCTCGTCGGTAAATAGCAATCAGCCCCAGCATTTT
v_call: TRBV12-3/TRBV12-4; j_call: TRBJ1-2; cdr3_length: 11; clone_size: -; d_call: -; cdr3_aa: CASTLRHGYTF; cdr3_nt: TGTGCCAGCACTCTCAGGCATGGCTACACCTTC
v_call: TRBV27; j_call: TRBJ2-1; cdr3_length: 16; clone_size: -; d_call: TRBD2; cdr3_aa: CASSASGTSGYNEQFF; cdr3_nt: TGTGCCAGCAGTGCCTCCGGGACTAGCGGGTACAATGAGCAGTTCTTC
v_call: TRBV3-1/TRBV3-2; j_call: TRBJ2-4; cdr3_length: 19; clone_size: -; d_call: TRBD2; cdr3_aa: CASSQMMTSGVVAKNIQYF; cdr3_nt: TGTGCCAGCAGCCAAATGATGACTAGCGGAGTCGTAGCCAAAAACATTCAGTACTTC
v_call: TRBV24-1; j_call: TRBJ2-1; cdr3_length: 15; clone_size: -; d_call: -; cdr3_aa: CATSERAGLYNEQFF; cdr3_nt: TGTGCCACCAGTGAAAGGGCAGGGCTCTACAATGAGCAGTTCTTC
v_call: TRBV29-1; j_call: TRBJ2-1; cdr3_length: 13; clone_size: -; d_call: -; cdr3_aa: CRVGGTRNNEQFF; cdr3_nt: TGCAGAGTTGGAGGGACGAGAAACAATGAGCAGTTCTTC
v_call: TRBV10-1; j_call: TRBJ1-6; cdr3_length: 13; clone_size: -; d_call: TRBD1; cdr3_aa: CASSEDRASPLHF; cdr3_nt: TGCGCCAGCAGTGAAGACAGGGCATCACCCCTCCACTTT
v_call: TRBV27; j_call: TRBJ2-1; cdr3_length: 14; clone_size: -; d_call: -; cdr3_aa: CASSVGGSYNEQFF; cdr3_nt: TGTGCCAGCAGCGTGGGAGGCTCCTACAATGAGCAGTTCTTC
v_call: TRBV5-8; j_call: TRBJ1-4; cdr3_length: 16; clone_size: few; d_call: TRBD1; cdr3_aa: CASSLVGTGSGEKLFF; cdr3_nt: TGTGCCAGCAGCTTGGTTGGGACAGGGTCGGGGGAAAAACTGTTTTTT
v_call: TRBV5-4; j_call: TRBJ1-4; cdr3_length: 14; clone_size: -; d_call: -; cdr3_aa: CASSSRGGNEKLFF; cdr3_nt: TGTGCCAGCAGCTCCCGGGGCGGTAATGAAAAACTGTTTTTT
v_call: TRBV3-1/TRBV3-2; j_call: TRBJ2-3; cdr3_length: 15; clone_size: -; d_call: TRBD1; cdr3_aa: CASSQGDRGADTQYF; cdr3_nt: TGTGCCAGCAGCCAAGGGGACAGGGGGGCAGATACGCAGTATTTT
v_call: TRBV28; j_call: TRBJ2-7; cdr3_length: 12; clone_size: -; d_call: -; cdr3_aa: CATQGQLYEQYF; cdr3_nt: TGTGCCACCCAGGGACAACTCTACGAGCAGTACTTC
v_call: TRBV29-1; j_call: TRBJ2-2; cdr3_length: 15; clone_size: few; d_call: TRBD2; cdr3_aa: CSGKSAGGPTGELFF; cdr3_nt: TGCAGCGGAAAATCAGCGGGAGGGCCGACCGGGGAGCTGTTTTTT
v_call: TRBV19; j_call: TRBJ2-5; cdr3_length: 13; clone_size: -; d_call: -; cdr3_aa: CASRLEGQETQYF; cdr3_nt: TGTGCCAGTAGGTTAGAAGGGCAAGAGACCCAGTACTTC
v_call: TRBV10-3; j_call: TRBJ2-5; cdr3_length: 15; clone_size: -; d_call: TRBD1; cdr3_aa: CAISESGTVWLAQYF; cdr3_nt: TGTGCCATCAGTGAGTCAGGGACAGTCTGGCTGGCCCAGTACTTC
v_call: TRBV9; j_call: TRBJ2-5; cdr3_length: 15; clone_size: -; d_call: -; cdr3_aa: CASSLGVRGLGAQYF; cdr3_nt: TGTGCCAGCAGCCTAGGTGTCCGGGGGCTTGGGGCCCAGTACTTC
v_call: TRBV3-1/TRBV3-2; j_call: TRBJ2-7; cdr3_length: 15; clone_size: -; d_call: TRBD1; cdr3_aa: CASSQAGTGGYEQYF; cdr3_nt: TGTGCCAGCAGCCAGGCCGGGACAGGGGGCTACGAGCAGTACTTC
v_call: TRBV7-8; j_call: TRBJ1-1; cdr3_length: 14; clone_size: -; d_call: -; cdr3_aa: CASSLRFPNTEAFF; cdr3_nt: TGTGCCAGCAGCTTGAGGTTCCCGAACACTGAAGCTTTCTTT
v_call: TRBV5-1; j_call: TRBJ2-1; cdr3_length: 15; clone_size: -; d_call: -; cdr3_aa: CASGPQPGRDNEQFF; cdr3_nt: TGCGCCAGCGGCCCCCAGCCGGGGAGAGACAATGAGCAGTTCTTC
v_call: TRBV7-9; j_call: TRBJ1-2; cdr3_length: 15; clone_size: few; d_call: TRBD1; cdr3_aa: CASTNTGQGLIGYTF; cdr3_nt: TGTGCCAGCACCAATACAGGACAGGGGTTAATAGGCTACACCTTC
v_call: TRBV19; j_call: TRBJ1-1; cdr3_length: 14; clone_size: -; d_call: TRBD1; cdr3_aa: CASSLPGGRTEAFF; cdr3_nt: TGTGCCAGTAGTCTACCAGGGGGTAGAACTGAAGCTTTCTTT
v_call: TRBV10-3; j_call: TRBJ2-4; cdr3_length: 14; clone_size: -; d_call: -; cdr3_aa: CAISVGGSKNIQYF; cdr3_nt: TGTGCCATCAGTGTAGGGGGTTCCAAAAACATTCAGTACTTC
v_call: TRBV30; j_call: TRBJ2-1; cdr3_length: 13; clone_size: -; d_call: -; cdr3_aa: CAWSGTGTGKQFF; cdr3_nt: TGTGCCTGGTCCGGAACGGGCACGGGTAAGCAGTTCTTC
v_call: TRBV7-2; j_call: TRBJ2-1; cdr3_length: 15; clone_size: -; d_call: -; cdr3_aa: CASSFGIVPYNEQFF; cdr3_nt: TGTGCCAGCAGCTTCGGTATCGTACCCTACAATGAGCAGTTCTTC
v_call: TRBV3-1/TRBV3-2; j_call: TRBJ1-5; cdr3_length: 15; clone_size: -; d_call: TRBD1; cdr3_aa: CASSPLGTGTQPQHF; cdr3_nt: TGTGCCAGCAGCCCCCTGGGGACAGGGACTCAGCCCCAGCATTTT
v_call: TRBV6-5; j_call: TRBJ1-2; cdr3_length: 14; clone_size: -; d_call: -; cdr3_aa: CASSYTDTGYGYTF; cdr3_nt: TGTGCCAGCAGTTACACTGACACGGGCTATGGCTACACCTTC
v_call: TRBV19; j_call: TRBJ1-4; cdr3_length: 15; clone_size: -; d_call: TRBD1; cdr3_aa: CASSPRGQGNEKLFF; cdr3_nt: TGTGCCAGTAGCCCACGCGGACAGGGCAATGAAAAACTGTTTTTT
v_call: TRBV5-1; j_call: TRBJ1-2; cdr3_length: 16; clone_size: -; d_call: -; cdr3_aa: CASSLRPSSDTYGYTF; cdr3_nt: TGCGCCAGCAGCTTGCGTCCTTCATCGGATACCTATGGCTACACCTTC